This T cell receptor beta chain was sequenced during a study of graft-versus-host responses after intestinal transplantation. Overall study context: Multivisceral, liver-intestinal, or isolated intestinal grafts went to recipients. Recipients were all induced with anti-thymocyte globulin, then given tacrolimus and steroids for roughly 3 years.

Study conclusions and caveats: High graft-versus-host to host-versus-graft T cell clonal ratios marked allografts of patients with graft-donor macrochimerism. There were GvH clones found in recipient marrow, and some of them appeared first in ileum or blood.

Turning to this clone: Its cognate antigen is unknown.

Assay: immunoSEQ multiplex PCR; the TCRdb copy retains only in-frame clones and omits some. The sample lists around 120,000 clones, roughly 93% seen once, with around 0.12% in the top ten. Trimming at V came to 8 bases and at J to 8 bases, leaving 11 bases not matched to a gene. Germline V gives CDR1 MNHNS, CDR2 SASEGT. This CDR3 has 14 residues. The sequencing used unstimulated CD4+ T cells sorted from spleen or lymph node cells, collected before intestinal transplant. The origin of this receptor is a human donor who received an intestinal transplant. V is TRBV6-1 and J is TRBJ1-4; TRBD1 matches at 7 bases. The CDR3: CASSGGGVWEKLFF. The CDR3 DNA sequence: TGTGCCAGCTCAGGGGGGGGCGTTTGGGAAAAACTGTTTTTT.